This T cell receptor beta chain derives from a study of control samples from healthy donors and cancer patients. V gave up 6 bases and J gave up 4 bases; unmatched junction bases: 8. CDR1 is MDHEN, CDR2 SYDVKM, per germline. The CDR3 extends over 14 amino acids. Libraries were prepared by immunoSEQ multiplex PCR; TCRdb keeps only in-frame clonotypes and omits some of them. The table records just under 150,000 clones, 80% to 95% of them present only once. The chain carries TRBV28 and TRBJ1-1; 7 bases align to TRBD1. This clonotype was sampled from a man between 25 and 39 years old in good health. The material sequenced was blood. The CDR3 bases are TGTGCCAGCAGGGGAACAGGGGTGGCCACTGAAGCTTTCTTT. Translating it yields CASRGTGVATEAFF.